These 8 T cell receptor beta chains were sequenced from one sample in a study of blood T cell repertoires in COVID-19. Assay: immunoSEQ multiplex PCR; the TCRdb copy retains only in-frame clones and omits some. The table records about 360,000 clones, 75% to 90% of them present only once. What was sequenced was peripheral blood. The receptors were gathered from a woman aged 60-75 years with COVID-19, enrolled during active disease.

This clone was seen just once. The gene calls are TRBV7-9 and TRBJ1-2; TRBD1 matches at 9 bases. Looked up from germline, CDR1 is SEHNR and CDR2 is FQNEAQ (reference sequence). The CDR3 contains 13 residues. Trimming removed 5 bases from V and 6 bases from J; junction bases left unmatched: 4. CDR3 DNA: TGTGCCAGCAGCGGGACAGGGTGGAATGGCTACACCTTC. This encodes CASSGTGWNGYTF.

The V call is TRBV4-1, the J call TRBJ1-6, with a possible D match to TRBD1 (5 bases). V was cut by 0 bases and J by 5 bases, with 5 bases left in between. This CDR3 is 14 amino acids long. CDR1 and CDR2 (germline): MGHRA, YSYEKL. CDR3 bases: TGCGCCAGCAGCCAAGACAGGGATAATTCACCCCTCCACTTT. This encodes CASSQDRDNSPLHF.

A few counts support this clone. This chain links TRBV29-1 with TRBJ2-7, with TRBD1 as a possible D gene (6 bases). CDR3 length: 11 amino acids. Germline CDR1 reads SQVTM; CDR2 reads ANQGSEA. V dropped 6 bases and J dropped 7 bases, with 13 bases sitting between them. The CDR3: CSVQRTAEQYF. DNA for the CDR3: TGCAGCGTGCAAAGGACAGCTGAGCAGTACTTC.

The V and J genes are TRBV11-3 and TRBJ1-6; D perhaps matches TRBD1 (5 bases). The ends were cut back, 4 bases at V and 8 bases at J, with 9 bases in the middle. This CDR3 spans 13 amino acids. Germline CDR1 SGHNT, CDR2 YENEEA. This CDR3 reads CASSSQQDSPLHF. In nucleotides, the CDR3 is TGTGCCAGCAGCTCCCAACAGGATTCACCCCTCCACTTT.

This chain links TRBV5-1 with TRBJ2-3, with D possibly matching TRBD2 (5 bases). From germline, CDR1 is SGHRS and CDR2 YFSETQ. The germline V and J ends were trimmed by 0 bases and 7 bases, with 12 bases remaining between them. CDR3 length: 14 residues. The CDR3 DNA reads as TGCGCCAGCAGCTTGGTCCAAACCGGGAATACGCAGTATTTT. Translated, it gives CASSLVQTGNTQYF.

V and J are TRBV7-8 and TRBJ1-1, with D maybe TRBD1 (6 bases). V shed 5 bases and J shed 1 base, with 8 bases lying between them. Germline V gene data show CDR1 as SGHVS and CDR2 as FQNEAQ. The CDR3 loop spans 13 amino acids. Here the CDR3 DNA reads TGTGCCAGCAGCCAGGGGCGGAACACTGAAGCTTTCTTT. This encodes CASSQGRNTEAFF.

This chain connects TRBV19 to TRBJ1-2, with 7 bases aligning to TRBD1. The J segment lost 8 bases and the V segment lost 6 bases, leaving 6 bases of the junction unmatched. The CDR3 spans 12 residues. Germline loops: CDR1 LNHDA, CDR2 SQIVND (reference sequence). In DNA form, the CDR3 reads TGTGCCAGTAGAGGGGACAGATGGGGCTACACCTTC. This codes for CASRGDRWGYTF.

The chain couples TRBV13 to TRBJ2-4; 10 nucleotides align to TRBD2. With V trimmed by 4 bases and J by 5 bases, 5 bases remained unmatched. CDR1 and CDR2 (germline): PRHDT, FYEKMQ (reference sequence). The CDR3 has 15 amino acids. CDR3 region: CASSSRLAGENIQYF. DNA of the CDR3: TGTGCCAGCAGCTCGAGACTAGCGGGTGAAAACATTCAGTACTTC. The full variable domain, with the rest looked up from reference TRBV13 and TRBJ2-4, is AAGVIQSPRHLIKEKRETATLKCYPIPRHDTVYWYQQGPGQDPQFLISFYEKMQSDKGSIPDRFSAQQFSDYHSELNMSSLELGDSALYFCASSSRLAGENIQYFGAGTRLSVL.